Listed below are T cell receptor beta chains from one sample, sequenced in a study of OX40 agonist ivuxolimab in advanced cancers. Clones were sequenced by immunoSEQ multiplex PCR, and TCRdb holds only the in-frame ones, with some missing. The sample includes roughly 80,000 clones, over 90% of them seen just once. The source was CD4+ or CD8+ T cells sorted from blood, collected in a trial of the OX40 agonist ivuxolimab. These receptors originate from an adult with an advanced solid tumor such as melanoma, head and neck, liver or kidney cancer. CDR3s include the opening cysteine and the closing phenylalanine or tryptophan. D genes are given only for firm matches. Expanded clones are given a class, and other clones once, few, many or no size at all.

abundance	j_gene	d_gene	v_gene	CDR3nt	CDR3aa
NA	TRBJ2-3	NA	TRBV25-1	TGTGCCAGCAGTGAAAGGGCCCTCACAGATACGCAGTATTTT	CASSERALTDTQYF
NA	TRBJ2-3	NA	TRBV4-3	TGCGCCAGCAGCTCCCGACTAGGGCCGGGCACAGATACGCAGTATTTT	CASSSRLGPGTDTQYF
once	TRBJ2-1	NA	TRBV7-9	TGTGCCAGCAGCCAACAGGGCCTTGGGAATGAGCAGTTCTTC	CASSQQGLGNEQFF
NA	TRBJ2-1	TRBD2	TRBV5-1	TGCGCCAGCAGCTTGTCTAGGACTAGCGGGACAAGCTCCTACAATGAGCAGTTCTTC	CASSLSRTSGTSSYNEQFF
NA	TRBJ2-1	NA	TRBV5-4	TGTGCCAGCAGCTTGGGTGGGGCCCTTTCCTACAATGAGCAGTTCTTC	CASSLGGALSYNEQFF
NA	TRBJ1-2	TRBD1	TRBV10-2	TGCGCCAGCAGTGAGAGGGACAGCTATGGCTACACCTTC	CASSERDSYGYTF
NA	TRBJ2-2	TRBD2	TRBV9	TGTGCCAGCAGCAAGACTAGCGGGAGGACGGGCGGGGAGCTGTTTTTT	CASSKTSGRTGGELFF
NA	TRBJ1-3	NA	TRBV30	TGTGCCTGGAGTGTAGGAGGGCAGATCTCTGGAAACACCATATATTTT	CAWSVGGQISGNTIYF
NA	TRBJ1-5	NA	TRBV6-4	TGTGCCAGCAGTATTCAGCCCCAGCATTTT	CASSIQPQHF
NA	TRBJ2-1	TRBD1	TRBV5-4	TGTGCCAGCAGCTTCCGGACAGGGGGCGATGAGCAGTTCTTC	CASSFRTGGDEQFF
NA	TRBJ2-1	NA	TRBV5-4	TGTGCCAGCAGCTTCGGGGGCGGCCACAATGAGCAGTTCTTC	CASSFGGGHNEQFF
once	TRBJ2-4	TRBD2	TRBV7-2	TGTGCCAGCAGCTTATTAGCGGGAGGGGGTTACGAAAACATTCAGTACTTC	CASSLLAGGGYENIQYF
NA	TRBJ2-1	NA	TRBV15	TGTGCCACCAGCAGAGGACGAGAGTTTAGCTCCTACAATGAGCAGTTCTTC	CATSRGREFSSYNEQFF
NA	TRBJ2-2	NA	TRBV6-5	TGTGCCAGCATGGGCCAGGTCCCCGGGGAGCTGTTTTTT	CASMGQVPGELFF
NA	TRBJ2-7	TRBD1	TRBV28	TGTGCCAGCAGTCGTCGGCCGACAGGGGCGGTCTACGAGCAGTACTTC	CASSRRPTGAVYEQYF
NA	TRBJ2-5	NA	TRBV4-3	TGCGCCAGCAGCCAAGAATTGAGGGGCCAAGAGACCCAGTACTTC	CASSQELRGQETQYF
few	TRBJ1-2	TRBD1	TRBV5-4	TGTGCCAGCAGCCCGGACAGGAACTATGGCTACACCTTC	CASSPDRNYGYTF
once	TRBJ2-5	TRBD2	TRBV4-2	TGTGCCAGCAGCCAAGGGGGACTAGAGCAGACCCAGTACTTC	CASSQGGLEQTQYF